The T cell receptor beta chain under discussion was sequenced for a study of early T cells in non-severe SARS-CoV-2 infection. On the study more broadly: RNA in bulk from unsorted whole blood was sequenced, and chains were unpaired. Study outcomes and limitations: In VDJdb matching, anti-spike CD8 responses were favored while private and CD4 specificities went missing.

The library protocol tagged individual cDNA molecules with unique molecular identifiers. TCRdb itself ran the 5' RACE reads through MiXCR, one entry per CDR3 protein. Of about 83,000 distinct CDR3 sequences listed, approximately 15% are singletons. The CDR3 covers 15 residues. The germline gives CDR1 SGDLS, CDR2 YYNGEE. V shed 1 base and J shed 0 bases, with 8 bases lying between them. Ten or more counts support this clonotype. The antigen is unknown. The V call is TRBV9, the J call TRBJ2-1; no definite D call. The sample consisted of whole blood. The source is an adult who was a healthcare worker with PCR-confirmed SARS-CoV-2 infection or an uninfected control (not recorded which). The CDR3 nucleotides are TGTGCCAGCAGCGTATCTACAGCCTCCTACAATGAGCAGTTCTTC. Translated: CASSVSTASYNEQFF.